This T cell receptor beta chain derives from a study of technical replicates of blood from a few donors (dated by TCRdb to between 2016 and 2019). Concerning this clone: Its binding antigen is unknown. No base quality information exists; no much larger clone differs at one position.

CDR1 and CDR2 are drawn from the germline V gene: SGHRS, YFSETQ. Germline trimming amounts to 4 bases on V and 3 bases on J, with 6 as the count of junction bases outside the gene matches. There are 15 amino acids in the CDR3, from cysteine to phenylalanine inclusive. The read is trimmed to its CDR3 DNA, 45 bases read in frame from base 1. The protocol used for the library was the immunoSEQ multiplex PCR assay. TCRdb mirrors the immuneACCESS table, restricted to in-frame sequences. Some clones are absent from its copies; in checked studies, under half trace to an unresolved V gene, and the reason for the others is unknown. Present in this sample are roughly 67,000 clones, about 98% of which were seen just once. Around 0.15% of the sample lies in the top ten.

This clonotype was obtained from a human donor in good health. The sample comprised T cells isolated from PBMCs. Rearrangement joined TRBV5-1 to TRBJ2-5, and 10 junctional nucleotides match TRBD1. The bases read TGCGCCAGCAGCACGGCCGGGACAGGGGAAGAGACCCAGTACTTC. It specifies CASSTAGTGEETQYF.